These 29 T cell receptor beta chains share one sample of origin, sequenced in a study of shared clonotypes between healthy human individuals. The table came from immunoSEQ multiplex PCR; TCRdb's copy has only in-frame clones and leaves some out. The data hold around 1.9 million clones, with 93% observed a single time. Only CD45RO-negative cells positively selected for CCR7 counted as naive CD8 cells, so terminally differentiated effector memory CD45RA+ cells were excluded. Sequenced material: naive CD8+ T cells from PBMCs. The receptors stem from a man between 18 and 35 years old in good health. Some clones in this sample may be carry-over from other donors' samples.

As for this clone: Different DNA sequences within this sample yield the same CDR3. DNA of the CDR3: TGTGCCAGCAGTTTCGACAGGGGTTCTTACGAGCAGTACTTC. Its protein is CASSFDRGSYEQYF. The V and J genes are TRBV27 and TRBJ2-7; TRBD1 agrees at 8 bases. After removal of 3 bases from V and 4 bases from J, the junction contained 5 bases not matched to a gene. The CDR3 extends over 14 amino acids. Germline assignment: CDR1 MNHEY and CDR2 SMNVEV (reference sequence).

The chain uses TRBV7-9 and TRBJ1-1, with D unclear. The CDR3 is 15 amino acids. Germline CDR1 SEHNR, CDR2 FQNEAQ (reference sequence). V lost 5 bases and J 4 bases, leaving 17 bases between the germline ends. The CDR3 DNA follows: TGTGCCAGCAGCCCTCCCATTTGGGTCTCCACTGAAGCTTTCTTT. It yields the protein CASSPPIWVSTEAFF.

As regards this clone: This same CDR3 is encoded by further DNA sequences in the sample. The chain recombines TRBV4-1 with TRBJ1-1; TRBD1 agrees at 8 bases. This CDR3 is 14 amino acids long. Germline-derived CDR1 and CDR2 are MGHRA and YSYEKL. Trimming removed 3 bases from V and 5 bases from J; junction bases left unmatched: 5. CDR3 amino acids: CASSQRQGRTEAFF. CDR3 nucleotide sequence: TGCGCCAGCAGCCAGCGACAGGGGAGGACTGAAGCTTTCTTT.

As to this clone: Additional DNA sequences in this sample encode the identical CDR3. The chain couples TRBV5-6 to TRBJ2-7; D is ambiguous. The V and J ends lost 0 bases and 0 bases respectively, with 4 bases between them. The CDR3 contains 13 residues. Germline V gene sequence: CDR1 SGHDT, CDR2 YYEEEE. The CDR3 is CASSLGYSYEQYF. The CDR3 region has the DNA TGTGCCAGCAGCTTGGGTTACTCCTACGAGCAGTACTTC.

The rearrangement links TRBV18 to TRBJ1-4; the D is unclear. This CDR3 region has 15 residues. Germline V CDR1 and CDR2: KGHSH, LQKENI. The ends were cut back, 4 bases at V and 0 bases at J, with 9 bases in the middle. The CDR3 DNA is TGTGCCAGCTCACGCCCCCCTGCAACTAATGAAAAACTGTTTTTT. Its translation is CASSRPPATNEKLFF.

This rearrangement joins TRBV6-1 to TRBJ1-1; 10 nucleotides line up with TRBD1. Germline V gives CDR1 MNHNS, CDR2 SASEGT. The CDR3 has 15 residues. V shed 2 bases and J 5 bases; nucleotides not matched to a gene: 5. CDR3 sequence reads: CASSEWGQGSTEAFF. The CDR3 nucleotides read TGTGCCAGCAGTGAATGGGGACAGGGGAGTACTGAAGCTTTCTTT.

V is TRBV28 and J is TRBJ1-2; D unclear. The CDR3 totals 17 residues. Trimming stripped 5 bases from V and 0 bases from J, with 19 bases between. Per germline, CDR1 MDHEN and CDR2 SYDVKM. This CDR3 is CASSLGAPWGSNYGYTF. CDR3 nucleotides: TGTGCCAGCAGTCTAGGCGCACCTTGGGGATCTAACTATGGCTACACCTTC.

The chain combines TRBV27 with TRBJ1-2; no definite D call. The CDR3 is 14 residues long. Germline CDR1 MNHEY, CDR2 SMNVEV (reference sequence). V gave up 5 bases and J gave up 4 bases, with 14 bases separating them. As DNA, the CDR3 is TGTGCCAGCAGTCTAGGACTGGGAACCTATGGCTACACCTTC. Amino acid sequence: CASSLGLGTYGYTF.

The chain couples TRBV5-1 to TRBJ1-1, with D maybe TRBD1 (5 bases). Trimming shortened V by 3 bases and J by 4 bases, and 16 bases separated the two germline ends. CDR3 length: 15 residues. From germline, CDR1 is SGHRS and CDR2 YFSETQ. The CDR3 spells CASSSPINGGTEAFF. DNA of the CDR3: TGCGCCAGCAGCTCGCCCATCAACGGGGGCACTGAAGCTTTCTTT.

This clone was seen a single time. The gene calls are TRBV15 and TRBJ1-1; 7 nucleotides agree with TRBD1. Trimming took 6 bases from V and 1 from J; bases not matched to a gene: 5. The CDR3 totals 14 residues. From germline, CDR1 is LNHNV and CDR2 YYDKDF (reference sequence). CDR3 nucleotide sequence: TGTGCCACCAGGCCGGGACAGAAGAACACTGAAGCTTTCTTT. It specifies CATRPGQKNTEAFF.

The chain joins TRBV5-4 to TRBJ2-7; D remains unclear. Trimming removed 0 bases from V and 5 bases from J, with 9 bases in between. The length of the CDR3 is 13 residues. Germline CDR1 is SGHNT and CDR2 is YYREEE (reference sequence). For the CDR3, the DNA is TGTGCCAGCAGCTTGGGCAGTTTGGACGAGCAGTACTTC. Its protein is CASSLGSLDEQYF.

Remarks on this clone: Within the sample, other DNA sequences also encode this same CDR3. This chain uses TRBV7-9 with TRBJ2-7; 7 bases match TRBD2. J gave up 4 bases and V 5 bases, and 2 bases lay outside the gene matches. The CDR3 covers 12 residues. Germline V CDR1 and CDR2: SEHNR, FQNEAQ (reference sequence). CDR3 region: CASSPSGYEQYF. CDR3 in DNA: TGTGCCAGCAGCCCTAGCGGTTACGAGCAGTACTTC.

This rearrangement joins TRBV4-2 to TRBJ2-5; tentatively, D is TRBD2 (6 bases). CDR1 and CDR2 from the germline V gene are LGHNA and YNFKEQ. This CDR3 spans 18 amino acids. Trimming took 4 bases from V and 5 from J, leaving 26 bases between them. CDR3 residues: CASSPGGTSPGAFETQYF. CDR3 bases: TGTGCCAGCAGCCCCGGGGGAACTAGCCCGGGAGCTTTTGAGACCCAGTACTTC.

The rearrangement joins TRBV18 to TRBJ1-1; no definite D call. V shed 5 bases and J shed 0 bases, with 13 bases lying between them. Germline V gene lookup returns CDR1 KGHSH and CDR2 LQKENI. This CDR3 region has 15 residues. The CDR3 loop is CASSFEPQMNTEAFF. Here the CDR3 DNA reads TGTGCCAGCTCATTCGAGCCACAGATGAACACTGAAGCTTTCTTT.

V is TRBV7-9 and J is TRBJ2-1; 7 bases agree with TRBD2. The CDR3 totals 18 residues. Germline-derived CDR1 and CDR2 are SEHNR and FQNEAQ (reference sequence). Losses at the gene ends were 1 base for V and 4 bases for J; bases not matched to a gene: 13. The CDR3 DNA reads TGTGCCAGCAGCTTAGGGGGAGCGACTAGCATCCTGTACAATGAGCAGTTCTTC. It specifies CASSLGGATSILYNEQFF.

This clone was detected once. This sequence joins TRBV15 and TRBJ2-1, with 7 bases identical to TRBD2. Trimming took 0 bases from V and 6 from J; bases not matched to a gene: 5. This CDR3 is 15 amino acids long. Germline CDR1 reads LNHNV; CDR2 reads YYDKDF (reference sequence). The CDR3 protein is CATSRDGEGGNEQFF. In DNA form, the CDR3 reads TGTGCCACCAGCAGAGACGGGGAGGGCGGCAATGAGCAGTTCTTC.

This chain uses TRBV27 with TRBJ2-7, with D uncertain. The CDR3 is 14 amino acids. Trimming shortened V by 4 bases and J by 6 bases, and 16 bases separated the two germline ends. Germline CDR1 and CDR2: MNHEY and SMNVEV (reference sequence). CDR3: CASSYGQESGEQYF. In DNA form, the CDR3 reads TGTGCCAGCAGTTATGGCCAGGAGTCCGGCGAGCAGTACTTC.

This chain links TRBV7-9 with TRBJ2-7; 8 bases align to TRBD2. Trimming at V came to 4 bases and at J to 1 base, leaving 3 bases not matched to a gene. Germline lookup yields CDR1 SEHNR and CDR2 FQNEAQ (reference sequence). The CDR3 is 14 residues long. The CDR3 loop is CASSYAGGSYEQYF. CDR3 in DNA: TGTGCCAGCAGCTACGCGGGAGGTTCCTACGAGCAGTACTTC.

Only one count was recorded for this clone. This chain connects TRBV6-1 to TRBJ2-5; D gene unclear. Trimming took 4 bases from V and 2 from J, leaving 8 bases between them. The CDR3 runs 13 residues. Germline V CDR1 and CDR2: MNHNS, SASEGT. The CDR3 is CASSGSSQETQYF. CDR3 nucleotides: TGTGCCAGCAGTGGCTCGTCGCAAGAGACCCAGTACTTC.

V usage is TRBV7-9 and J usage is TRBJ2-7, with 8 bases fitting TRBD1. The germline gives CDR1 SEHNR, CDR2 FQNEAQ (reference sequence). V was clipped by 1 base and J by 5 bases; unmatched bases: 4. The CDR3 extends over 14 amino acids. Written as DNA, the CDR3 is TGTGCCAGCAGCTTAGTACAGGGGGAACACGAGCAGTACTTC. It codes for CASSLVQGEHEQYF.

The genes are TRBV7-2 and TRBJ2-5; TRBD2 matches at 12 bases. The CDR3 is made up of 15 amino acids. The junction had 11 bases not matched to a gene; V was cut back by 10 bases and J by 5 bases. Germline assignment: CDR1 SGHTA and CDR2 FQGNSA. CDR3 residues: CATRRLAGVGETQYF. The CDR3 DNA follows: TGTGCCACCCGCCGACTAGCGGGAGTCGGGGAGACCCAGTACTTC.

The chain carries TRBV15 and TRBJ2-7; no clear D. Trimming removed 6 bases at V and 2 bases at J, with 14 bases between. Germline V gene data show CDR1 as LNHNV and CDR2 as YYDKDF (reference sequence). CDR3 length: 14 residues. DNA of the CDR3: TGTGCCACCAGAGACGGATTGGGCACCTACGAGCAGTACTTC. Its translation is CATRDGLGTYEQYF. Full variable domain (remainder filled in from reference TRBV15 and TRBJ2-7): DAMVIQNPRYQVTQFGKPVTLSCSQTLNHNVMYWYQQKSSQAPKLLFHYYDKDFNNEADTPDNFQSRRPNTSFCFLDIRSPGLGDTAMYLCATRDGLGTYEQYFGPGTRLTVT.

CDR3 bases: TGTGCCAGCATCAGCGGGAGGAGCACAGATACGCAGTATTTT. This translates into CASISGRSTDTQYF. This rearrangement joins TRBV2 to TRBJ2-3; 9 nucleotides agree with TRBD2. The CDR3 contains 14 residues. Unmatched junction bases numbered 2, after V lost 7 bases and J lost 0 bases. Germline values: CDR1 SNHLY, CDR2 FYNNEI.

The CDR3 reads CASSGGLEFNEKLFF. CDR3 nucleotides: TGTGCCAGCAGCGGGGGGCTCGAGTTTAATGAAAAACTGTTTTTT. V usage is TRBV13 and J usage is TRBJ1-4; possibly TRBD1 for D (6 bases). Trimming cost V 5 bases and J 4 bases, with 14 bases left between them. Germline CDR1 and CDR2: PRHDT and FYEKMQ (reference sequence). This CDR3 has 15 residues. The full variable domain, its missing parts supplied by reference TRBV13 and TRBJ1-4, is AAGVIQSPRHLIKEKRETATLKCYPIPRHDTVYWYQQGPGQDPQFLISFYEKMQSDKGSIPDRFSAQQFSDYHSELNMSSLELGDSALYFCASSGGLEFNEKLFFGSGTQLSVL.

The V and J genes are TRBV7-6 and TRBJ2-2; TRBD1 is a possible D gene (6 bases). V was trimmed by 5 bases and J by 2 bases, leaving 18 bases between them. The CDR3 consists of 17 residues. CDR1 is SGHVS, CDR2 FNYEAQ, per germline. The CDR3 bases are TGTGCCAGCAGCGCCCGAGTGGACAGCCCCAACACCGGGGAGCTGTTTTTT. Protein: CASSARVDSPNTGELFF.

The V call is TRBV7-9, the J call TRBJ2-7; 7 positions agree with TRBD2. Germline V gives CDR1 SEHNR, CDR2 FQNEAQ (reference sequence). CDR3 length equals 15 residues. Trimming cost V 6 bases and J 4 bases; bases outside gene matches: 12. Here the CDR3 DNA reads TGTGCCAGCAGTACCACCCTGACGGGAGGTTACGAGCAGTACTTC. It codes for CASSTTLTGGYEQYF. The whole variable domain, filled in from reference TRBV7-9 and TRBJ2-7, reads DTGVSQNPRHKITKRGQNVTFRCDPISEHNRLYWYRQTLGQGPEFLTYFQNEAQLEKSRLLSDRFSAERPKGSFSTLEIQRTEQGDSAMYLCASSTTLTGGYEQYFGPGTRLTVT.

The V and J genes are TRBV4-1 and TRBJ2-7; no clear D. V lost 1 base and J 6 bases, leaving 13 bases between the germline ends. This CDR3 is 14 amino acids long. Germline V gene sequence: CDR1 MGHRA, CDR2 YSYEKL. Written as DNA, the CDR3 is TGCGCCAGCAGCCAAGTCACGCAGCCTGTCGAGCAGTACTTC. Residues: CASSQVTQPVEQYF.

The chain uses TRBV7-2 and TRBJ2-7; 11 bases fit TRBD2. Trimming took 5 bases from V and 2 from J; bases not matched to a gene: 5. This CDR3 has 15 residues. In germline, CDR1 is SGHTA, CDR2 FQGNSA. CDR3 in amino acids: CASSPTSGSAYEQYF. The CDR3 DNA is TGTGCCAGCAGCCCCACTAGCGGGAGCGCCTACGAGCAGTACTTC.

J is TRBJ2-7 and V is TRBV5-6, with 7 positions matching TRBD2. The CDR3 runs to 13 residues. Germline V gene lookup returns CDR1 SGHDT and CDR2 YYEEEE. V gave up 0 bases and J gave up 7 bases; unmatched junction bases: 4. This CDR3 reads CASSLVGGKEQYF. DNA of the CDR3: TGTGCCAGCAGCTTGGTGGGGGGGAAAGAGCAGTACTTC.